One and the same sample provided the 21 T cell receptor beta chains below, sequenced in a study of OX40 agonist ivuxolimab in advanced cancers. Sequenced by immunoSEQ multiplex PCR; TCRdb stores in-frame clones only, minus some. The sample has about 46,000 clones; about 91% are singletons. The sequences come from CD4+ or CD8+ T cells sorted from blood, collected in a trial of the OX40 agonist ivuxolimab. The receptors here all came from an adult with an advanced solid tumor such as melanoma, head and neck, liver or kidney cancer.

In this sample, this clone turned up once. The CDR3 bases are TGTGCCAGTAGTATAGTTGGGTCACTCACTGAAGCTTTCTTT. This gives the protein CASSIVGSLTEAFF. V usage is TRBV19 and J usage is TRBJ1-1; D is unresolved. Trimming pared 1 base from V and 4 bases from J, leaving 10 bases between. The CDR3 has 14 amino acids. The V gene's germline CDR1 is LNHDA and CDR2 SQIVND (reference sequence).

The V and J genes are TRBV5-5 and TRBJ2-5; TRBD2 aligns across 11 bases. The length of the CDR3 is 16 residues. V gave up 5 bases and J gave up 3 bases; unmatched junction bases: 9. CDR1 SGHKS and CDR2 YYEKEE come from the germline V gene (reference sequence). CDR3 region: CASRTREGLAEETQYF. The CDR3 DNA reads TGTGCCAGCAGAACCCGGGAGGGACTAGCGGAAGAGACCCAGTACTTC.

V gene TRBV4-3 combines with J gene TRBJ2-5, with TRBD1 as a possible D gene (7 bases). CDR3 length: 15 amino acids. CDR1 LGHNA and CDR2 YSLEER come from the germline V gene. Trimming pared 0 bases from V and 5 bases from J, leaving 13 bases between. CDR3 residues: CASSQDRGVIETQYF. CDR3 DNA sequence: TGCGCCAGCAGCCAAGACAGGGGGGTAATTGAGACCCAGTACTTC.

V usage is TRBV6-5 and J usage is TRBJ1-6, with D perhaps matching TRBD1 (5 bases). This CDR3 has 14 amino acids. The V end was cut by 0 bases, the J end by 8 bases, with 8 bases between. The germline V gene has CDR1 MNHEY and CDR2 SVGAGI. The CDR3 is CASSYSRGDSPLHF. The CDR3, as DNA: TGTGCCAGCAGTTACTCGAGAGGGGATTCACCCCTCCACTTT.

The gene calls are TRBV11-2 and TRBJ1-2; D is perhaps TRBD1 (5 bases). The length of the CDR3 is 12 residues. Germline assignment: CDR1 SGHAT and CDR2 FQNNGV. Trimming left V 4 bases short and J 8 bases short, with 11 bases between. The CDR3 loop is CASSSRTYGYTF. CDR3 sequence (DNA): TGTGCCAGCAGCTCGAGGACATACGGCTACACCTTC.

The V and J genes are TRBV7-6 and TRBJ1-1; D is unclear. This CDR3 spans 13 amino acids. CDR1 and CDR2 from the germline V gene are SGHVS and FNYEAQ. The ends were cut back, 3 bases at V and 6 bases at J, with 11 bases in the middle. CDR3 coding DNA: TGTGCCAGCAGCTTTACCCGGTCCTCTGAAGCTTTCTTT. Its translation is CASSFTRSSEAFF.

The count of this clone is one. The rearrangement joins TRBV15 to TRBJ2-7, with 10 bases aligning to TRBD2. This CDR3 contains 18 residues. Germline CDR1 is LNHNV and CDR2 is YYDKDF (reference sequence). The junction had 11 bases not matched to a gene; V was cut back by 2 bases and J by 1 base. For the CDR3, the DNA is TGTGCCACCAGCAGACACTCCGGGACTAGCGCCCAATCCTACGAGCAGTACTTC. Encoded protein: CATSRHSGTSAQSYEQYF.

The V call is TRBV21-1, the J call TRBJ2-7; the table's D call TRBD1 went unverified against the DNA. TRBV21-1 is a documented pseudogene. The CDR3 totals 15 residues. CDR3 region: CASSKRPGGKYEQYV. CDR3 sequence (DNA): TGTGCCAGCAGCAAACGGCCAGGGGGGAAATACGAGCAGTACGTC.

The rearrangement joins TRBV15 to TRBJ2-1; tentatively, D is TRBD1 or TRBD2 (5 bases each). The CDR3 has 19 residues. Trimming took 1 base from V and 3 from J, leaving 22 bases between them. CDR1 and CDR2 (germline): LNHNV, YYDKDF (reference sequence). The CDR3 DNA sequence: TGTGCCACCAGCAGAGCCTCCCACCGAGGGGATTTCATCTACAATGAGCAGTTCTTC. Its protein product is CATSRASHRGDFIYNEQFF.

V gene TRBV7-3 combines with J gene TRBJ2-1; D is tentatively TRBD1 or TRBD2 (5 bases each). V lost 4 bases and J lost 5, with 12 bases in between. Germline CDR1 reads SGHTA; CDR2 reads FQGTGA. The CDR3 extends over 14 amino acids. The CDR3 DNA is TGTGCCAGCAGCTGGGGGAGTGAAGACAATGAGCAGTTCTTC. As protein: CASSWGSEDNEQFF. The complete variable domain, with remaining parts taken from reference TRBV7-3 and TRBJ2-1, reads GAGVSQTPSNKVTEKGKYVELRCDPISGHTALYWYRQSLGQGPEFLIYFQGTGAADDSGLPNDRFFAVRPEGSVSTLKIQRTERGDSAVYLCASSWGSEDNEQFFGPGTRLTVL.

The chain uses TRBV19 and TRBJ2-1; D unresolved. V dropped 6 bases and J dropped 0 bases, with 12 bases sitting between them. This CDR3 comprises 15 residues. Germline V gene sequence: CDR1 LNHDA, CDR2 SQIVND (reference sequence). Here the CDR3 reads CASSLDRISYNEQFF. The CDR3 DNA sequence: TGTGCCAGTAGCTTAGATAGAATCTCCTACAATGAGCAGTTCTTC.

The J gene is TRBJ2-5, the V gene TRBV7-8; D gene ambiguous. Germline CDR1 reads SGHVS; CDR2 reads FQNEAQ. The CDR3 has 17 residues. V dropped 1 base and J dropped 2 bases, with 17 bases sitting between them. The CDR3, as DNA: TGTGCCAGCAGCTTAGTTATGCTAGGAAGTCGGCAAGAGACCCAGTACTTC. It specifies CASSLVMLGSRQETQYF.

The chain has TRBV5-5 and TRBJ1-5; D is undetermined. This CDR3 has 16 residues. The V end was cut by 2 bases, the J end by 2 bases, with 14 bases between. Germline V lookup: CDR1 SGHKS, CDR2 YYEKEE (reference sequence). CDR3 sequence reads: CASSLTLDHGNQPQHF. The CDR3 DNA follows: TGTGCCAGCAGCTTAACACTCGACCATGGCAATCAGCCCCAGCATTTT.

This clone is labeled as medium-sized. The rearrangement joins TRBV19 to TRBJ2-1, with 7 bases that match TRBD2. Germline CDR1 reads LNHDA; CDR2 reads SQIVND (reference sequence). The J segment lost 8 bases and the V segment lost 5 bases, leaving 6 bases of the junction unmatched. The CDR3 is 13 residues long. The DNA of the CDR3 is TGTGCCAGTAGTTCGACTAGCTTGGATGAGCAGTTCTTC. It is translated as CASSSTSLDEQFF. Using reference TRBV19 and TRBJ2-1 for the parts outside the CDR3, the full variable domain is DGGITQSPKYLFRKEGQNVTLSCEQNLNHDAMYWYRQDPGQGLRLIYYSQIVNDFQKGDIAEGYSVSREKKESFPLTVTSAQKNPTAFYLCASSSTSLDEQFFGPGTRLTVL.

The chain employs TRBV28 and TRBJ1-5, with 7 bases lining up with TRBD1. This CDR3 region has 13 residues. The J segment lost 7 bases and the V segment lost 3 bases, leaving 3 bases of the junction unmatched. CDR1 MDHEN and CDR2 SYDVKM come from the germline V gene. The DNA of the CDR3 is TGTGCCAGCAGTTTTCAACAGGGGCAGCCCCAGCATTTT. Amino acid sequence: CASSFQQGQPQHF.

J is TRBJ2-1 and V is TRBV9; 11 nucleotides line up with TRBD2. The CDR3 consists of 15 residues. The V segment lost 4 bases and the J segment 5 bases; nucleotides outside the gene matches: 5. Germline-derived CDR1 and CDR2 are SGDLS and YYNGEE. The CDR3 loop reads CASSFSGRVNNEQFF. The CDR3 DNA is TGTGCCAGCAGCTTTAGCGGGAGGGTTAACAATGAGCAGTTCTTC.

A remark on this clone: At the DNA level, this CDR3 is encoded by other sequences in the same sample as well. This chain joins TRBV27 and TRBJ2-1; 12 nucleotides align to TRBD2. Trimming removed 4 bases from V and 6 bases from J; junction bases left unmatched: 10. Germline V gives CDR1 MNHEY, CDR2 SMNVEV (reference sequence). The CDR3 extends over 17 amino acids. CDR3 residues: CASSSLRTSGDGNEQFF. Here the CDR3 DNA reads TGTGCCAGCAGTTCCCTACGGACTAGCGGGGATGGCAATGAGCAGTTCTTC.

This clone came up once. The chain is built from TRBV5-6 and TRBJ2-6; a possible D gene is TRBD2 (5 bases). The CDR3 runs 17 residues. V was trimmed by 0 bases and J by 2 bases, leaving 12 bases between them. Germline V gives CDR1 SGHDT, CDR2 YYEEEE. In DNA, the CDR3 is TGTGCCAGCAGCTTGGTTGGGTCCGGGGCTGGGGCCAACGTCCTGACTTTC. It specifies CASSLVGSGAGANVLTF.

The chain has TRBV5-8 and TRBJ1-1; 8 bases are shared with TRBD1. Germline lookup yields CDR1 SGHTS and CDR2 YDEGEE. The V segment lost 3 bases and the J segment 6 bases; nucleotides outside the gene matches: 1. The CDR3 totals 12 residues. The CDR3 here is CASSWTGPEAFF. The CDR3 nucleotides are TGTGCCAGCAGCTGGACAGGGCCTGAAGCTTTCTTT.

V is TRBV7-9 and J is TRBJ1-1, with D possibly being TRBD1 (5 bases). Per germline, CDR1 SEHNR and CDR2 FQNEAQ (reference sequence). The CDR3 is 17 residues long. Trimming pared 4 bases from V and 1 base from J, leaving 19 bases between. Here the CDR3 reads CASSSQSRGMRNTEAFF. The CDR3 coding sequence is TGTGCCAGCAGCTCACAAAGCCGGGGGATGAGGAACACTGAAGCTTTCTTT.

The CDR3 reads CASSLAARYDEQFF. As DNA, the CDR3 is TGTGCCAGCAGCTTAGCAGCGAGGTACGATGAGCAGTTCTTC. The chain combines TRBV7-6 with TRBJ2-1, with D uncertain. Germline CDR1 is SGHVS and CDR2 is FNYEAQ. V lost 0 bases, J lost 8 bases, and 11 bases lay in between. The CDR3 is 14 amino acids. The full variable domain, its missing parts supplied by reference TRBV7-6 and TRBJ2-1, is GAGVSQSPRYKVTKRGQDVALRCDPISGHVSLYWYRQALGQGPEFLTYFNYEAQQDKSGLPNDRFSAERPEGSISTLTIQRTEQRDSAMYRCASSLAARYDEQFFGPGTRLTVL.